Only a few counts were recorded for the clone carrying this TCR beta chain. The sample originates from a study of T-cell reconstitution after alpha-beta-depleted transplantation in children. It was with unique molecular identifiers that the TCRbeta library was prepared. TCRdb reprocessed the PCR reads with MiXCR, giving one entry per CDR3 protein. Among about 360,000 distinct CDR3 sequences listed, about an eighth were seen once. V lost 2 bases and J 6 bases, leaving 10 bases between the germline ends. The CDR3 has 13 amino acids. CDR1 is KGHSH, CDR2 LQKENI, per germline. The source is a human donor who donated a stem cell graft to a child with Fanconi anemia. Sequencing used PBMCs, obtained from the stem cell graft. This chain links TRBV18 with TRBJ1-1; D uncertain. The CDR3 here is CASSPTVPPEAFF. DNA for the CDR3: TGTGCCAGCTCACCAACGGTTCCACCTGAAGCTTTCTTT.